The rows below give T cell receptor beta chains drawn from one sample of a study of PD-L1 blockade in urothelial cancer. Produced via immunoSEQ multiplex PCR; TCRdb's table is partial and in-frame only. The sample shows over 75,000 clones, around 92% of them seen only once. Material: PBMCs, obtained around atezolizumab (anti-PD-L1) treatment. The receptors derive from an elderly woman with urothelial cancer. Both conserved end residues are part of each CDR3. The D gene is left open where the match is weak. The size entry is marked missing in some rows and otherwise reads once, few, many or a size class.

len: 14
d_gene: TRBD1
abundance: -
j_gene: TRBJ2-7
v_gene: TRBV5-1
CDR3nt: TGCGCCAGCAGCTTGGGACAGGGGCTCTACGAGCAGTACTTC
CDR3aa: CASSLGQGLYEQYF

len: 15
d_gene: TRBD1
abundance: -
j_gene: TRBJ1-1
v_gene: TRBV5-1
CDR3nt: TGCGCCAGCAACCGACGGACAGGGATGAACACTGAAGCTTTCTTT
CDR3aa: CASNRRTGMNTEAFF

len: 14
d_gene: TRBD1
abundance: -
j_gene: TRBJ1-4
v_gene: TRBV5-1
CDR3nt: TGCGCCAGCAGCGTGGGACAGGGTAACGAAAAACTGTTTTTT
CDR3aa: CASSVGQGNEKLFF

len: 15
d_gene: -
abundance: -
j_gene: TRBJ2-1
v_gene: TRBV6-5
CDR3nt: TGTGCCAGCATCAAACGGGGGAGCCTCTACAATGAGCAGTTCTTC
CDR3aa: CASIKRGSLYNEQFF

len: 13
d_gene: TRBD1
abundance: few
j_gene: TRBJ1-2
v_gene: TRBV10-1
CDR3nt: TGCGCCAGCAGTGACGGACAGGCCTATGGCTACACCTTC
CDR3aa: CASSDGQAYGYTF

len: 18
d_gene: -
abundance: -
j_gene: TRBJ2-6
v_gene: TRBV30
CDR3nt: TGTGCCTGGAGTGCGGTGCGTGGGGGCTGGTCTGGGGCCAACGTCCTGACTTTC
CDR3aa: CAWSAVRGGWSGANVLTF

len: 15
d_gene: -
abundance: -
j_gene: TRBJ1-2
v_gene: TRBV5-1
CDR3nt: TGCGCCAGCAGCTCGAGCACCTTAGCTAACTATGGCTACACCTTC
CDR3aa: CASSSSTLANYGYTF

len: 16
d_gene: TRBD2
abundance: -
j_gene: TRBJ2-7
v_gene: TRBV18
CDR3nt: TGTGCCAGCTCACCATTGAAGGGACTAGCATCCCTCGAGCAGTACTTC
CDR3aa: CASSPLKGLASLEQYF

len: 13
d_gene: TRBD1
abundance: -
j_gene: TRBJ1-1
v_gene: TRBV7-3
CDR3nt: TGTGCCAGCAAGGGGGACAGGGTCACTGAAGCTTTCTTT
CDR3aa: CASKGDRVTEAFF

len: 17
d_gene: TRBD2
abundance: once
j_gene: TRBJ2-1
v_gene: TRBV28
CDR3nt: TGTGCCAGCAGTTTATCTGCTCGAGCGGGGACCTACAATGAGCAGTTCTTC
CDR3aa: CASSLSARAGTYNEQFF

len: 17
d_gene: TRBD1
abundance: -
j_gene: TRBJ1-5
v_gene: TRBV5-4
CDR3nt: TGTGCCAGCAGCCACAAAGGGACAGGGGGCCTCAATCAGCCCCAGCATTTT
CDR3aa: CASSHKGTGGLNQPQHF

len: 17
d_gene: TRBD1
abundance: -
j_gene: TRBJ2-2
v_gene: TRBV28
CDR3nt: TGTGCCAGCAGGGACCGGGACAGGGGGCCGGGCACCGGGGAGCTGTTTTTT
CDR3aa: CASRDRDRGPGTGELFF

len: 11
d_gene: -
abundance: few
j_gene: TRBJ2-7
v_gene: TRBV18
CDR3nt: TGTGCCAGCTCACCCGGGTACGAGCAGTACTTC
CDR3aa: CASSPGYEQYF

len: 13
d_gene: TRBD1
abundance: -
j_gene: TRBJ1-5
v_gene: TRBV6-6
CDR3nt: TGTGCCAGCGGGACAGGGAGGAATCAGCCCCAGCATTTT
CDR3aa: CASGTGRNQPQHF

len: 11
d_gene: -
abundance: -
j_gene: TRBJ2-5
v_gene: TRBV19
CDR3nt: TGTGCCTCCTCGGAGGGGGAGACCCAGTACTTC
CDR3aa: CASSEGETQYF

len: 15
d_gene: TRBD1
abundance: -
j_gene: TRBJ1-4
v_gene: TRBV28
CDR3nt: TGTGCCAGCAGCAACGCAGGGGGCTTGGTAGAAAAACTGTTTTTT
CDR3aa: CASSNAGGLVEKLFF

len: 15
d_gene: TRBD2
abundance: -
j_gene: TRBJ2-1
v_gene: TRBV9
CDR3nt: TGTGCCAGCAGCACCGGACTAGCGGGAGTTGGGGAGCAGTTCTTC
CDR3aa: CASSTGLAGVGEQFF

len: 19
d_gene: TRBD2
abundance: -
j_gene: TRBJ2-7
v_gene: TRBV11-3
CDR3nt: TGTGCCAGCAGCGCTACCGACGGGACTAGCGGGAGGCCCTCCTACGAGCAGTACTTC
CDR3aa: CASSATDGTSGRPSYEQYF

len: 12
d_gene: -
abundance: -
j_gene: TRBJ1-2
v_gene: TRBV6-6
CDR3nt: TGTGCCAGCAGTGGGCGGGGGGAAGGCTACACCTTC
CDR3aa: CASSGRGEGYTF

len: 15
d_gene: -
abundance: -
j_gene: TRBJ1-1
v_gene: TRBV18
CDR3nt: TGTGCCAGCTCGCAAACCAGGGACAAGAACACTGAAGCTTTCTTT
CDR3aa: CASSQTRDKNTEAFF

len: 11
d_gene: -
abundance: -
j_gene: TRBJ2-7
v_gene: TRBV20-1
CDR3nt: TGCAGTGCTAGCGCAGGGTACGAGCAGTACTTC
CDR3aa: CSASAGYEQYF

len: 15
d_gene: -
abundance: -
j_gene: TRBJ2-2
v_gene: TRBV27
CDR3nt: TGTGCCAGCAGCCAAACAGGGCAAGTCTCCGGGGAGCTGTTTTTT
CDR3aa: CASSQTGQVSGELFF

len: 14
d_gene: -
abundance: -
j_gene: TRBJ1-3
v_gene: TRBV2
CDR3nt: TGTGCCACATTGAGGACTAAGCCAGGAAACACCATATATTTT
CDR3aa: CATLRTKPGNTIYF

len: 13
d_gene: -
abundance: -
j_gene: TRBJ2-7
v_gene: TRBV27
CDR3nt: TGTGCCAGCAGTTTAGCGATAACCTACGAGCAGTACTTC
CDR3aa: CASSLAITYEQYF

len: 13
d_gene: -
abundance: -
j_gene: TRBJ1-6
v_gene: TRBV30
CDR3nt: TGTGCCTGGAGTGTAGACGGGAATTCACCCCTCCACTTT
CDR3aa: CAWSVDGNSPLHF

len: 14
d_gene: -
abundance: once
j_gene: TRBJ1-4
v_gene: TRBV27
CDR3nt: TGTGCCAGCAGACAGGGAGCGGCGGGTGAAAAACTGTTTTTT
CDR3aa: CASRQGAAGEKLFF

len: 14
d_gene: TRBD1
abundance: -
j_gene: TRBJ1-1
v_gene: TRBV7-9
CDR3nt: TGTGCCAGCAGCCTACAGGGGACGATGACTGAAGCTTTCTTT
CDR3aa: CASSLQGTMTEAFF

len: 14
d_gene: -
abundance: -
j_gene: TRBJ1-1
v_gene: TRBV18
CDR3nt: TGTGCCAGCTCACCAGGAGCCGCGATCACTGAAGCTTTCTTT
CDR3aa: CASSPGAAITEAFF

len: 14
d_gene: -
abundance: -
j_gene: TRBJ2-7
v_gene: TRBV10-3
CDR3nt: TGTGCCATCAGTGAGGGTACTGAGCCCTACGAGCAGTACTTC
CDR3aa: CAISEGTEPYEQYF

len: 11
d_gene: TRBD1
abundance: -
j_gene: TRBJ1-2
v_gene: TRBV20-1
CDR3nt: TGCAGTGCAAGACAGGGCTATGGCTACACCTTC
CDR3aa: CSARQGYGYTF

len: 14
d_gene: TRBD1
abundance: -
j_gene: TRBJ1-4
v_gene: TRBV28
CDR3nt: TGTGCCAGCAGGATACAGGGGCCGACTGAAAAACTGTTTTTT
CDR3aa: CASRIQGPTEKLFF

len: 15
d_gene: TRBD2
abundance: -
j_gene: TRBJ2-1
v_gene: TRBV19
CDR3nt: TGTGCCAGTAGCCGTGGACTAGCGGAATACAATGAGCAGTTCTTC
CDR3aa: CASSRGLAEYNEQFF

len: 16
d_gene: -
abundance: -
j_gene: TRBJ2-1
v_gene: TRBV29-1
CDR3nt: TGCAGCGTTGTGGAGGGCGGACCGAGCTCCTACAATGAGCAGTTCTTC
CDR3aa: CSVVEGGPSSYNEQFF

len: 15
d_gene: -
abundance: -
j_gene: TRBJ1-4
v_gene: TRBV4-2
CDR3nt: TGTGCCAGCAGCCAAGAGGGGCAGGATAATGAAAAACTGTTTTTT
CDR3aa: CASSQEGQDNEKLFF

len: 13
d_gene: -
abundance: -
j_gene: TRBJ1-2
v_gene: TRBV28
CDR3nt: TGTGCCAGCAGTTTAAGATCAGGGTTTGGCTACACCTTC
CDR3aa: CASSLRSGFGYTF

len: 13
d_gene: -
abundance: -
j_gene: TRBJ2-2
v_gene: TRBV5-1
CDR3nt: TGCGCCAGCAGCTTGGCAGGTACCGGGGAGCTGTTTTTT
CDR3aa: CASSLAGTGELFF

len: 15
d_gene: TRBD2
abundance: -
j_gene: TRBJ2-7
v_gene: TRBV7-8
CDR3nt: TGTGCCAGCAGCCCCAGGACTAGCGGGAGCGGGGAGCAGTACTTC
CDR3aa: CASSPRTSGSGEQYF

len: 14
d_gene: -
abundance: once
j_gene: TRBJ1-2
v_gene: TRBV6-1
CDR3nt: TGTGCCAGCAGTGAAGCCCGGGTGGTCTATGGCTACACCTTC
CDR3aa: CASSEARVVYGYTF

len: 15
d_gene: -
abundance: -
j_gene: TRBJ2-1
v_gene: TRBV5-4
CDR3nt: TGTGCCAGCAGCGAAAGCGGAAGCTCCTACAATGAGCAGTTCTTC
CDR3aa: CASSESGSSYNEQFF

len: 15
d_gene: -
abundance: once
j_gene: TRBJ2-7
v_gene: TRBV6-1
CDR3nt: TGTGCCAGCAGTGATGGACCCGGAGGGACCTACGAGCAGTACTTC
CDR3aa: CASSDGPGGTYEQYF

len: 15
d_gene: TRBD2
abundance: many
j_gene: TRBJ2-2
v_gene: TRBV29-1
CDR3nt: TGCAGCGCCAAAGCGGGAGGGCAGCGGACCGGGGAGCTGTTTTTT
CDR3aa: CSAKAGGQRTGELFF

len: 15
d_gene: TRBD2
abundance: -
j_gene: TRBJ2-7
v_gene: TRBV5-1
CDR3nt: TGCGCCAGCAGCTCGAATGGACTAGCCAGCTACGAGCAGTACTTC
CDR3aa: CASSSNGLASYEQYF

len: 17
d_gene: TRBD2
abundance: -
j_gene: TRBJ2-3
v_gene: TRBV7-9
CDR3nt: TGTGCCAGCAGCGGCCGTGGGGCTAGCGGGAGGACAGATACGCAGTATTTT
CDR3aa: CASSGRGASGRTDTQYF

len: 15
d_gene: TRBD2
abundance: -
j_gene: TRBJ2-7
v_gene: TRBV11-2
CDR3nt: TGTGCCAGCAGCCCCACCCTAGCGGGAGCGTCCGAGCAGTACTTC
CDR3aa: CASSPTLAGASEQYF

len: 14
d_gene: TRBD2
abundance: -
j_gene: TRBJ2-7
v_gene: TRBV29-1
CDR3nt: TGCAGCGTTGTAAGCGGGAGTCATGGGTACGAGCAGTACTTC
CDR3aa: CSVVSGSHGYEQYF

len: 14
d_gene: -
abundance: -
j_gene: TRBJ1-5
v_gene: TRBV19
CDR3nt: TGTGCCAGTAGTACGACAGCGTACAATCAGCCCCAGCATTTT
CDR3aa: CASSTTAYNQPQHF

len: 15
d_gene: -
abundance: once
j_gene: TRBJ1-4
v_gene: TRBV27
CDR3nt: TGTGCCAGCGCCTGGGGGGGAGCAACTAATGAAAAACTGTTTTTT
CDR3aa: CASAWGGATNEKLFF

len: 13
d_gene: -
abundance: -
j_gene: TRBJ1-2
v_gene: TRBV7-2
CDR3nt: TGTGCCAGCAGCCGACGTGGGGCCAATGGCTACACCTTC
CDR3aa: CASSRRGANGYTF

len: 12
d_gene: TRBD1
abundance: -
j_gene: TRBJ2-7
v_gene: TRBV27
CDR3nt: TGTGCCAGCAGTCACAGGGGGTACGAGCAGTACTTC
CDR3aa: CASSHRGYEQYF

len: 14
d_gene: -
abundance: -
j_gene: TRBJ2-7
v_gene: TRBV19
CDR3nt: TGTGCCAGTACCCCGGACGGGAGTTCCTACGAGCAGTACTTC
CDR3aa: CASTPDGSSYEQYF

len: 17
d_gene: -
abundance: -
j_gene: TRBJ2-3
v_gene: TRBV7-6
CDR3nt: TGTGCCAGCAGCTTAGGGATACTAGCTACCGGCACAGATACGCAGTATTTT
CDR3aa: CASSLGILATGTDTQYF

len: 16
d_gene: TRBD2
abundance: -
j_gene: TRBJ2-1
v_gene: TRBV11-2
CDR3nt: TGTGCCAGCAGCCCCCGGGGTAGCGGGGGGTCGAATGAGCAGTTCTTC
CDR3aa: CASSPRGSGGSNEQFF

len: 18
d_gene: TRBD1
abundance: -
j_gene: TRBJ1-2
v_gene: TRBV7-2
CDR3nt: TGTGCCAGCAGCCCAAAGAAAACACAGGGGGCTGCTAACTATGGCTACACCTTC
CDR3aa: CASSPKKTQGAANYGYTF

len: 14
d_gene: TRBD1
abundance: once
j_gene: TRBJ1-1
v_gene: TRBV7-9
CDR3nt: TGTGCCAGCAGCTTATCCCAGGGACAGGGGAAAGCTTTCTTT
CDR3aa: CASSLSQGQGKAFF